Below, 15 T cell receptor beta chains from the same sample are listed, as sequenced in a study of early T cells in non-severe SARS-CoV-2 infection. TCRdb re-analysed the 5' RACE reads in MiXCR, keeping a single row per CDR3 protein. The sample shows about 44,000 distinct CDR3 sequences, around 23% of them seen only once. Here the sequenced sample was whole blood, taken at baseline. All receptors derive from an adult who was a healthcare worker with PCR-confirmed SARS-CoV-2 infection or an uninfected control (not recorded which).

This chain connects TRBV5-4 to TRBJ1-4; TRBD1 is a possible D gene (6 bases). V was trimmed by 3 bases and J by 3 bases, leaving 9 bases between them. This CDR3 is 14 amino acids long. Germline CDR1 reads SGHNT; CDR2 reads YYREEE (reference sequence). DNA for the CDR3: TGTGCCAGCAGCTCCAGGGGTTCTAATGAAAAACTGTTTTTT. Translation: CASSSRGSNEKLFF.

This clonotype was seen more than once but under ten times. The rearrangement uses TRBV19 and TRBJ1-5, with 8 bases that match TRBD1. The germline gives CDR1 LNHDA, CDR2 SQIVND (reference sequence). The V and J ends lost 7 bases and 0 bases, in that order; junction bases with no gene match: 8. This CDR3 comprises 16 residues. Here the CDR3 reads CASTVTGAYSNQPQHF. In nucleotides, the CDR3 is TGTGCCAGTACCGTGACAGGGGCATATAGCAATCAGCCCCAGCATTTT.

This clonotype has a single count. The rearrangement uses TRBV10-3 and TRBJ1-2; D remains unclear. This CDR3 contains 11 residues. Germline loops: CDR1 ENHRY, CDR2 SYGVKD. Trimming shortened V by 6 bases and J by 13 bases, and 15 bases separated the two germline ends. In DNA form, the CDR3 reads TGTGCCATCAGGGGTGACGGTCTAGCCACCTTC. It specifies CAIRGDGLATF.

This chain connects TRBV7-2 to TRBJ2-7; 8 nucleotides line up with TRBD1. V dropped 5 bases and J dropped 5; count of bases not matched to a gene: 8. Germline CDR1 and CDR2: SGHTA and FQGNSA. CDR3 size: 14 residues. The CDR3 coding sequence is TGTGCCAGCAGCCAACGACAGGGGATGAACGAGCAGTACTTC. This translates into CASSQRQGMNEQYF.

This chain uses TRBV6-6 with TRBJ2-7; D is ambiguous. Germline V gene lookup returns CDR1 MNHNY and CDR2 SVGAGI (reference sequence). This CDR3 has 14 amino acids. The V and J ends lost 0 bases and 0 bases respectively, with 6 bases between them. CDR3 coding DNA: TGTGCCAGCAGTTACTCGGTACTCTCCTACGAGCAGTACTTC. It encodes CASSYSVLSYEQYF.

The sample holds many counts of this clonotype. The genes are TRBV2 and TRBJ2-2, with D possibly matching TRBD1 (6 bases). This CDR3 contains 13 residues. Trimming took off 9 bases at V and 1 base at J, with 9 bases between the two ends. Germline lookup yields CDR1 SNHLY and CDR2 FYNNEI. CDR3 sequence reads: CAREGQNTGELFF. In DNA, the CDR3 is TGTGCCAGAGAGGGACAGAACACCGGGGAGCTGTTTTTT.

The chain employs TRBV7-9 and TRBJ2-5; TRBD1 matches at 8 bases. V lost 3 bases to trimming and J lost 4 bases; unmatched junction nucleotides: 7. CDR3 length: 15 residues. Germline lookup yields CDR1 SEHNR and CDR2 FQNEAQ (reference sequence). In DNA, the CDR3 is TGTGCCAGCAGCTTTGGGACAGGAAATCTAGAGACCCAGTACTTC. It specifies CASSFGTGNLETQYF.

J is TRBJ1-1 and V is TRBV7-2; D gene uncertain. This CDR3 contains 15 residues. Trimming left V 2 bases short and J 1 base short, with 11 bases between. Germline V gene data show CDR1 as SGHTA and CDR2 as FQGNSA. This chain's CDR3 is CASSLSPEPNTEAFF. The CDR3 DNA sequence: TGTGCCAGCAGCTTAAGCCCCGAGCCGAACACTGAAGCTTTCTTT.

This chain links TRBV12-3 or TRBV12-4 with TRBJ2-2; TRBD2 matches 8 bases. This CDR3 contains 18 residues. J gave up 4 bases and V 6 bases, and 16 bases lay outside the gene matches. The CDR3 coding sequence is TGTGCCAGCAGCCCCCCCTCAGCGGGGGATCTGGGCACCGGGGAGCTGTTTTTT. Translating it yields CASSPPSAGDLGTGELFF.

The rearrangement uses TRBV20-1 and TRBJ1-6, with 8 bases identical to TRBD1. This CDR3 has 14 residues. The germline V gene has CDR1 DFQATT and CDR2 SNEGSKA (reference sequence). Trimming at V came to 0 bases and at J to 9 bases, leaving 4 bases not matched to a gene. The CDR3 DNA is TGCAGTGCTAGAGACAGGGGGCTCATTTCACCCCTCCACTTT. Its protein product is CSARDRGLISPLHF.

The genes are TRBV6-2 or TRBV6-3 and TRBJ1-1; D is undetermined. V lost 2 bases and J 1 base, leaving 8 bases between the germline ends. The germline CDR1 and CDR2 sequences are MNHEY and SVGEGT. There are 14 residues in the CDR3. The CDR3 bases are TGTGCCAGCAGTTACGTGGCCAGGAACACTGAAGCTTTCTTT. Translation gives CASSYVARNTEAFF.

The table lists this clonotype with a few counts. J is TRBJ1-5 and V is TRBV5-1, with a weak D call TRBD1 (5 bases). The CDR3 contains 16 residues. Trimming removed 1 base at V and 1 base at J, with 12 bases between. Germline values: CDR1 SGHRS, CDR2 YFSETQ. This CDR3 is CASSLSGADSNQPQHF. The CDR3 DNA follows: TGCGCCAGCAGCTTGAGCGGGGCGGACAGCAATCAGCCCCAGCATTTT.

This clonotype was counted at least ten times. The chain is built from TRBV14 and TRBJ1-1, with 9 nucleotides matching TRBD1. Germline V gene lookup returns CDR1 SGHDN and CDR2 FVKESK. V trimming: 3 bases; J trimming: 6 bases; junction bases outside the gene matches: 8. CDR3 length equals 15 residues. CDR3 nucleotides: TGTGCCAGCAGCCAGCTACAGGGGGCAGTACCTGAAGCTTTCTTT. Its protein product is CASSQLQGAVPEAFF.

This clonotype has just a few counts. V is TRBV11-2 and J is TRBJ2-7; no reliable D call. Germline V gives CDR1 SGHAT, CDR2 FQNNGV. V dropped 6 bases and J dropped 2 bases, with 14 bases sitting between them. The CDR3 consists of 14 residues. CDR3 bases: TGTGCCAGCAGTATCTCGGGTCCCCCCTACGAGCAGTACTTC. The encoded protein is CASSISGPPYEQYF.

The genes are TRBV6-5 and TRBJ2-1; TRBD1 matches at 8 bases. Per the germline V gene, CDR1 is MNHEY and CDR2 is SVGAGI. CDR3 length: 15 residues. V lost 5 bases to trimming and J lost 3 bases; unmatched junction nucleotides: 6. The CDR3 protein is CASSPTGGIYNEQFF. CDR3 DNA sequence: TGTGCCAGCAGTCCTACAGGGGGTATCTACAATGAGCAGTTCTTC.